A single sample is the source of the 22 T cell receptor beta chains below, sequenced in a study of cytomegalovirus exposure and HLA in healthy donors. PCR primers comprised 60 Vbeta and 13 Jbeta primers. Here immunoSEQ multiplex PCR was the method, and the copy in TCRdb shows in-frame clones only, minus some. Of some 99,000 clones in the sample, 69% are singletons; the top ten hold approximately 5.4%. The sequenced material came from PBMCs. Receptors originate from a woman between 65 and 79 years old in good health and CMV-seropositive.

The chain couples TRBV30 to TRBJ1-4, with D unclear. V lost 7 bases, J lost 8 bases, and 14 bases lay in between. From germline, CDR1 is GTSNPN and CDR2 SVGIG (reference sequence). This CDR3 is built from 12 residues. The CDR3 DNA reads TGTGCCTACGGGGTGCTTCTCGAAAAACTGTTTTTT. Translation gives CAYGVLLEKLFF.

CDR3 nucleotide sequence: TGTGCCAGCAGTTACCGCCACGGTGGAAACACCATATATTTT. The encoded protein is CASSYRHGGNTIYF. V gene TRBV6-5 combines with J gene TRBJ1-3; D not certain. Trimming pared 2 bases from V and 3 bases from J, leaving 8 bases between. This CDR3 comprises 14 residues. Germline assignment: CDR1 MNHEY and CDR2 SVGAGI.

CDR3 bases: TGTGCCAGTAGTATAGGCGGGACAGGGAACACAGATACGCAGTATTTT. Translating gives CASSIGGTGNTDTQYF. The chain is built from TRBV19 and TRBJ2-3; 9 bases agree with TRBD1. Germline trimming cut 1 base from V and 2 bases from J; bases unmatched to any gene: 4. CDR1 and CDR2 from the germline V gene are LNHDA and SQIVND (reference sequence). CDR3 length equals 16 residues.

This clone has more than one count but fewer than ten. V gene TRBV7-6 combines with J gene TRBJ1-6; TRBD1 matches at 8 bases. Germline CDR1 and CDR2: SGHVS and FNYEAQ. The CDR3 has 17 amino acids. The V gene end was trimmed by 2 bases and the J gene end by 2 bases; junction bases not matched to a gene: 5. The CDR3 region is CASSLPLTGAYNSPLHF. CDR3 DNA sequence: TGTGCCAGCAGCTTACCACTGACAGGGGCCTATAATTCACCCCTCCACTTT.

This chain connects TRBV30 to TRBJ1-1; no reliable D call. The V gene lost 1 base and the J gene lost 1 base, with 10 bases spanning the gap. The CDR3 sequence is 14 residues long. CDR1 and CDR2 from the germline V gene are GTSNPN and SVGIG (reference sequence). The CDR3 protein is CAWSARNTNTEAFF. As DNA, the CDR3 is TGTGCCTGGAGTGCCAGGAACACGAACACTGAAGCTTTCTTT. Based on the CDR3 plus reference TRBV30 and TRBJ1-1, the full variable domain is SQTIHQWPATLVQPVGSPLSLECTVEGTSNPNLYWYRQAAGRGLQLLFYSVGIGQISSEVPQNLSASRPQDRQFILSSKKLLLSDSGFYLCAWSARNTNTEAFFGQGTRLTVV.

The gene calls are TRBV6-5 and TRBJ1-4; 9 bases map to TRBD1. Per germline, CDR1 MNHEY and CDR2 SVGAGI. V trimming: 0 bases; J trimming: 8 bases; junction bases outside the gene matches: 7. CDR3 length: 16 amino acids. The CDR3 protein is CASSYSSGQGREKLFF. In nucleotides, the CDR3 is TGTGCCAGCAGTTACTCGTCGGGACAGGGTCGAGAAAAACTGTTTTTT.

Only one count was recorded for this clone. The V and J genes are TRBV6-5 and TRBJ2-7; 7 positions match TRBD1. CDR1 and CDR2 from the germline V gene are MNHEY and SVGAGI. Trimming removed 5 bases from V and 0 bases from J; junction bases left unmatched: 4. This CDR3 spans 14 amino acids. In nucleotides, the CDR3 is TGTGCCAGCAGTCGACAGGGCATCTCCTACGAGCAGTACTTC. Translating gives CASSRQGISYEQYF.

The chain employs TRBV6-6 and TRBJ2-2; 14 nucleotides agree with TRBD2. The CDR3 runs 16 residues. The germline gives CDR1 MNHNY, CDR2 SVGAGI (reference sequence). Unmatched junction bases numbered 2, after V lost 8 bases and J lost 0 bases. Here the CDR3 reads CASETSGGANTGELFF. The CDR3 DNA is TGTGCCAGCGAGACTAGCGGGGGGGCGAACACCGGGGAGCTGTTTTTT.

The chain joins TRBV18 to TRBJ1-1; 10 bases are shared with TRBD1. CDR3 length equals 15 residues. CDR1 KGHSH and CDR2 LQKENI come from the germline V gene. V shed 3 bases, J shed 3 bases, and the junction held 4 bases outside the gene matches. Here the CDR3 DNA reads TGTGCCAGCTCACCCCCGGGACAGGGGCACACTGAAGCTTTCTTT. It is translated as CASSPPGQGHTEAFF. Variable domain in full (rest from reference TRBV18 and TRBJ1-1): NAGVMQNPRHLVRRRGQEARLRCSPMKGHSHVYWYRQLPEEGLKFMVYLQKENIIDESGMPKERFSAEFPKEGPSILRIQQVVRGDSAAYFCASSPPGQGHTEAFFGQGTRLTVV.

J is TRBJ2-5 and V is TRBV10-3; tentatively, D is TRBD2 (6 bases). CDR3 size: 13 residues. Germline assignment: CDR1 ENHRY and CDR2 SYGVKD. V dropped 8 bases and J dropped 5 bases, with 15 bases sitting between them. CDR3 amino acids: CAIAGGPGETQYF. The CDR3 DNA is TGTGCCATCGCCGGGGGTCCTGGGGAGACCCAGTACTTC.

In its sample, this clone was seen once. This chain joins TRBV5-6 and TRBJ1-1; D uncertain. The V end lost 2 bases, the J end lost 1 base, and 15 bases lay between the germline ends. This CDR3 contains 16 residues. Germline loops: CDR1 SGHDT, CDR2 YYEEEE. DNA for the CDR3: TGTGCCAGCAGCTTAGAATGGCCCCGGGAGAACACTGAAGCTTTCTTT. This translates into CASSLEWPRENTEAFF.

This clone was observed a few times. The chain employs TRBV5-8 and TRBJ2-5, with TRBD1 as a possible D gene (7 bases). CDR3 length equals 15 residues. The germline V gene has CDR1 SGHTS and CDR2 YDEGEE. The V gene lost 5 bases and the J gene lost 0 bases, with 14 bases spanning the gap. CDR3 sequence reads: CASRAGQLNQETQYF. DNA for the CDR3: TGTGCCAGCAGGGCGGGACAGTTGAACCAAGAGACCCAGTACTTC.

V gene TRBV10-3 combines with J gene TRBJ1-2, with TRBD1 matching 9 bases. This CDR3 spans 15 amino acids. The germline V gene has CDR1 ENHRY and CDR2 SYGVKD. V was pared by 6 bases and J by 5 bases, with 10 bases of the junction left unmatched. CDR3 bases: TGTGCCATCAGCCAGTCCGGGACAGGGATTTATGGCTACACCTTC. This encodes CAISQSGTGIYGYTF.

The chain joins TRBV29-1 to TRBJ1-1; D may be TRBD1 (6 bases). The CDR3 is made up of 12 amino acids. From germline, CDR1 is SQVTM and CDR2 ANQGSEA. V lost 7 bases and J lost 0, with 9 bases in between. The CDR3 loop is CSAGQMNTEAFF. The CDR3 coding sequence is TGCAGCGCAGGACAGATGAACACTGAAGCTTTCTTT.

The chain is built from TRBV4-2 and TRBJ1-2; tentative D call: TRBD1 (5 bases). CDR3 length: 16 amino acids. Between the trimmed V and J ends, which lost 5 bases and 5 bases, there was a span of 21 bases. The V gene's germline CDR1 is LGHNA and CDR2 YNFKEQ. DNA for the CDR3: TGTGCCAGCAGCTCAAGAGGAAGGGGTGAGTTTTATGGCTACACCTTC. Translating gives CASSSRGRGEFYGYTF.

Only one count was recorded for this clone. This chain uses TRBV18 with TRBJ1-1, with 9 bases lining up with TRBD1. Germline-derived CDR1 and CDR2 are KGHSH and LQKENI. This CDR3 comprises 15 residues. J lost 0 bases, V lost 5 bases, and 4 bases had no gene match. The CDR3 sequence: CASSSGTGMNTEAFF. Here the CDR3 DNA reads TGTGCCAGCTCATCAGGGACAGGGATGAACACTGAAGCTTTCTTT.

This clone was seen more than once but under ten times. The chain links TRBV27 to TRBJ1-2; D is ambiguous. Germline CDR1 is MNHEY and CDR2 is SMNVEV (reference sequence). This CDR3 is built from 15 residues. V lost 3 bases and J lost 7, with 18 bases in between. The chain's CDR3 is CASSFSQSGSSGYTF. In DNA form, the CDR3 reads TGTGCCAGCAGTTTCTCACAGTCAGGTTCGAGTGGCTACACCTTC.

The chain joins TRBV6-6 to TRBJ2-7; 9 positions agree with TRBD1. The CDR3 is 13 amino acids. Germline assignment: CDR1 MNHNY and CDR2 SVGAGI (reference sequence). Germline trimming cut 8 bases from V and 4 bases from J; bases unmatched to any gene: 6. CDR3 DNA sequence: TGTGCCAGCGACAGGGGGATGGGGTACGAGCAGTACTTC. It yields the protein CASDRGMGYEQYF.

This clone was observed a handful of times. The chain uses TRBV2 and TRBJ1-5, with D possibly being TRBD1 (5 bases). The germline CDR1 and CDR2 sequences are SNHLY and FYNNEI. The germline V and J ends were trimmed by 6 bases and 2 bases, with 17 bases remaining between them. The CDR3 totals 16 residues. The CDR3 sequence is CASRTVSIVGNQPQHF. The CDR3 region has the DNA TGTGCCAGCAGGACAGTTTCTATTGTTGGCAATCAGCCCCAGCATTTT.

The chain links TRBV7-8 to TRBJ1-6; 7 nucleotides align to TRBD1. Germline V gene sequence: CDR1 SGHVS, CDR2 FQNEAQ. V lost 7 bases, J lost 3 bases, and 6 bases stayed unmatched. This CDR3 contains 15 residues. Here the CDR3 reads CASTGDRLYNSPLHF. The CDR3 DNA is TGTGCCAGCACCGGGGACAGACTCTATAATTCACCCCTCCACTTT.

This clone is a singleton in its sample. V is TRBV5-1 and J is TRBJ2-1; 12 bases are a match to TRBD2. V trimming: 4 bases; J trimming: 8 bases; junction bases outside the gene matches: 13. CDR3 size: 17 residues. CDR1 SGHRS and CDR2 YFSETQ come from the germline V gene. CDR3 sequence (DNA): TGCGCCAGCAGCCTTCGACTAGCGGGGGCCCCACGGGATGAGCAGTTCTTC. Translation: CASSLRLAGAPRDEQFF.

The gene calls are TRBV11-2 and TRBJ2-7, with 9 positions matching TRBD2. There are 14 residues in the CDR3. Germline CDR1 reads SGHAT; CDR2 reads FQNNGV. V shed 5 bases, J shed 7 bases, and the junction held 9 bases outside the gene matches. The CDR3 region is CASSPLAGAGEQYF. In nucleotides, the CDR3 is TGTGCCAGCAGCCCCTTAGCGGGGGCGGGGGAGCAGTACTTC.